This T cell receptor beta chain was captured in a study of T cell responses to AZD1222 COVID-19 vaccine. Whole-study results and caveats: The span of vaccine-associated CD4 TCRs extended across spike, with dominance at 160-218 and 743-854. When two AZD1222 doses had been given, Spike-specific TCR breadth and depth rose.

Comment on this clone: Its target is not known.

The protocol was immunoSEQ multiplex PCR, while the TCRdb copy is restricted to in-frame clones and leaves out a portion. The profile shows about 140,000 clones, 80% to 95% of them singletons. Trimming cost V 2 bases and J 9 bases; bases outside gene matches: 16. CDR3 length: 18 residues. Germline CDR1 and CDR2: MNHEY and SVGEGT. Sequencing used peripheral blood, obtained 28 days after the second AZD1222 dose. This TCR was recovered from an adult who received the AZD1222 COVID-19 vaccine. The rearrangement uses TRBV6-2 or TRBV6-3 and TRBJ1-6; TRBD1 aligns across 7 bases. The CDR3 protein is CASSYQPTHRGSSSPLHF. The DNA for the CDR3 is TGTGCCAGCAGTTACCAACCAACGCACAGGGGTTCAAGTTCACCCCTCCACTTT.